This T cell receptor beta chain originates from a study of spatial heterogeneity in lung cancer. Study-level information: As counted in raw reads, each unique TCR and UMI combination appeared more than ten times on average.

Time point defined: sample taken at primary tumor resection. Tumor, nontumor lung or frozen PBMC supplied whole RNA, sequenced without sorting. TCR cDNA molecules each carried a unique molecular identifier. TCRdb recomputed calls from the 5' RACE reads with MiXCR, one row per CDR3 protein. The sample includes roughly 25,000 distinct CDR3 sequences, over 10% of them seen just once. This CDR3 contains 14 residues. Germline assignment: CDR1 SEHNR and CDR2 FQNEAQ (reference sequence). V gave up 5 bases and J gave up 0 bases, with 5 bases separating them. This clonotype occurred a few times. The chain carries TRBV7-9 and TRBJ2-6; D call uncertain. The source material was PBMCs, sampled at surgery. This receptor was identified in a female donor with early-stage non-small cell lung cancer. The CDR3 DNA sequence: TGTGCCAGCAGCCTGCCCTCTGGGGCCAACGTCCTGACTTTC. Translation: CASSLPSGANVLTF.